This T cell receptor beta chain derives from a study of T-cell reconstitution after alpha-beta-depleted transplantation in children. Unique molecular identifiers were incorporated when the TCRbeta library was constructed. TCRdb used MiXCR to reprocess the PCR reads, holding one entry per CDR3 protein. The table includes hundreds of thousands of distinct CDR3 sequences, approximately 14% detected once. V was clipped by 2 bases and J by 3 bases; unmatched bases: 10. Germline V gives CDR1 DFQATT, CDR2 SNEGSKA (reference sequence). The CDR3 has 15 residues. This clonotype was counted many times. The sample here was PBMCs, taken before TCRalphabeta/CD19-depleted stem cell transplant. The V gene is TRBV20-1, the J gene TRBJ2-7; TRBD2 aligns across 7 bases. This receptor was taken from a girl aged 2 to 9 with congenital amegakaryocytic thrombocytopenia, due to receive a stem cell transplant. The CDR3 region is CSARSVSSGDYEQYF. The CDR3 DNA follows: TGCAGTGCTAGATCCGTTTCTAGCGGAGACTACGAGCAGTACTTC.